This paragraph covers one T cell receptor (beta chain) sequence. This specimen belongs to a study of beta chain features in type 1 diabetes. Looking at the study overall: Cell yields, gender and age were similar in healthy donors and patients.

A heparinised blood draw that averaged about 120 mL was obtained once from each donor. The authors sorted CD4+ naive, central memory, regulatory and stem cell-like memory cells via CD45RO/CCR7/CD25/CD127/CD95/CD27. Purity exceeding 95% was reached by all sorted populations. The entirety of the isolated RNA underwent reverse transcription, so expressed TCRB transcripts were sequenced. Profiled with immunoSEQ multiplex PCR; TCRdb holds only in-frame clones, not every one. This table holds over 500,000 clones, 15% to 18% found once. This CDR3 region has 16 residues. The V gene end was trimmed by 4 bases and the J gene end by 7 bases; junction bases not matched to a gene: 8. Germline V CDR1 and CDR2: LGHNA, YSLEER.

Source material: naive CD4+ T cells from blood. This chain joins TRBV4-3 and TRBJ2-1; 12 bases are shared with TRBD1. This TCR derives from a man between 18 and 35 years old in good health. The CDR3 loop reads CASSPVGQGAKNEQFF. The CDR3, as DNA: TGCGCCAGCAGCCCGGTGGGACAGGGGGCGAAGAATGAGCAGTTCTTC.